This T cell receptor beta chain was found in a study of blood T cell repertoires in COVID-19. Study in general: Italy, Spain and the United States were the sources of the convalescent and acute COVID-19 samples. Nucleic acid was either cDNA or gDNA, and it came from T cells, B-cell-depleted T cells, or PBMCs.

The CDR3 runs 13 residues. Germline V lookup: CDR1 SSHAT, CDR2 FNYEAQ (reference sequence). This clone was found once. At one end, the junction sequence differs from germline, possibly due to a read error. As originally analysed: How many nucleated cells were present was estimated from reference gene primer amplification. TCRdb's copy holds only in-frame clones and misses some; the assay was immunoSEQ multiplex PCR. From that table come the V and J calls and clone size; the DNA was used to work out D and trimming. In the table there are some 200,000 clones, under 90% of which are singletons. The receptor was isolated from a man older than 75 with acute or convalescent COVID-19. The chain employs TRBV7-7 and TRBJ2-5, with 9 bases identical to TRBD1. The sequenced sample consisted of peripheral blood. In DNA, the CDR3 is TGTGCTAGCAGCCGGGACAGGGAAGAGACCCAGTACTTC. Translation gives CASSRDREETQYF.